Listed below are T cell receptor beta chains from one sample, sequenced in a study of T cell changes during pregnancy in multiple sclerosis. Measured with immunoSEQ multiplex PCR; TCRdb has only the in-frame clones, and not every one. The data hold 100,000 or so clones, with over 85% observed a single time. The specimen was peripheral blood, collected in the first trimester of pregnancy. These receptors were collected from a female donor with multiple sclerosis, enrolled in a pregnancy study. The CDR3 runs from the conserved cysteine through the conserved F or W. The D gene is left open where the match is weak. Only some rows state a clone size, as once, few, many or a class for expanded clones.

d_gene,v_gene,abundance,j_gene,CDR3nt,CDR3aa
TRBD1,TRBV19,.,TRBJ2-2,TGTGCCAGTAGCACAGGGGTCGGGGAGCTGTTTTTT,CASSTGVGELFF
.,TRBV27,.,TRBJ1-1,TGTGCCAGCAGTCCCAACGGGAGGGACACTGAAGCTTTCTTT,CASSPNGRDTEAFF
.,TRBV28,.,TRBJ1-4,TGTGCCAGCAGTCCCCCAGAGGGGGACCTTCTTAATGAAAAACTGTTTTTT,CASSPPEGDLLNEKLFF
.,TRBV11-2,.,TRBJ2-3,TGTGCCAGCAGCCGCGGACTACGAAGGGTGTTTATCACAGATACGCAGTATTTT,CASSRGLRRVFITDTQYF
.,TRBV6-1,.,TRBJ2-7,TGTGCCAGCAGTGCCCGGGGAGCCTCCTACGAGCAGTACTTC,CASSARGASYEQYF
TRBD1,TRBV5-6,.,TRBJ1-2,TGTGCCAGCAGCGCACCGACAGGGGTGGGGGACTATGGCTACACCTTC,CASSAPTGVGDYGYTF
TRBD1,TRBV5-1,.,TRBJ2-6,TGCGCCAGCAGAGACAGGGTGGCTGGGGCCAACGTCCTGACTTTC,CASRDRVAGANVLTF
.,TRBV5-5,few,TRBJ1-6,TGTGCCAGCAGCTCACTGCAGGGCTATAATTCACCCCTCCACTTT,CASSSLQGYNSPLHF
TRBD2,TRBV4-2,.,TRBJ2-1,TGTGCCAGCAGCCAAGAGTTCGGGGGGGCCTACAATGAGCAGTTCTTC,CASSQEFGGAYNEQFF
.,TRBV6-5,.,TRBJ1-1,TGTGCCAGCGGGCAGGGGACGAACACTGAAGCTTTCTTT,CASGQGTNTEAFF
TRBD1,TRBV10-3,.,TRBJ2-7,TGTGCCATCAGTGACAGACAGGGGAACGAGCAGTACTTC,CAISDRQGNEQYF
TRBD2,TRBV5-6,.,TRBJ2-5,TGTGCCAGCCTAAAGGGCGGGGGGGCTTCGGAGACCCAGTACTTC,CASLKGGGASETQYF
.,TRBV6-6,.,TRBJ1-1,TGTGCCAGCTACGCGGGGGACACTGAAGCTTTCTTT,CASYAGDTEAFF
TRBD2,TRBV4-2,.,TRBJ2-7,TGTGCCAGCAGCCAAGATAGGGCTAGCGGGGGGAGGTACGAGCAGTACTTC,CASSQDRASGGRYEQYF
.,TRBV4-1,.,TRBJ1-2,TGCGCCAGCAGCCAAGCTACAGGGAACCGTGGCTACACCTTC,CASSQATGNRGYTF
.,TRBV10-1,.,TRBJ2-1,TGCGCCAGCAGTGAAGACTCGACAGGCGGCTCCTACAATGAGCAGTTCTTC,CASSEDSTGGSYNEQFF
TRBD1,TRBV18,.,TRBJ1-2,TGTGCCAGCTCCCCCGGGACAGACTATGGCTACACCTTC,CASSPGTDYGYTF
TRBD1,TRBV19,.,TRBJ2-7,TGTGCCAGTACCCCGGACAGGGGCTACGAGCAGTACTTC,CASTPDRGYEQYF
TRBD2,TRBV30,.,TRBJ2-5,TGTGCCTGGAGTGCCGGGACTAGCGGGGAAATTTTCCAAGAGACCCAGTACTTC,CAWSAGTSGEIFQETQYF
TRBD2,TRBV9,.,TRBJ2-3,TGTGCCAGCAGCGTAGTTAGCGGGGGAGATACGCAGTATTTT,CASSVVSGGDTQYF
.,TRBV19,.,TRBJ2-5,TGTGCCAGTAGTATAGACCCCGCGGCCAAAGAGACCCAGTACTTC,CASSIDPAAKETQYF
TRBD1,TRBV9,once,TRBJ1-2,TGTGCCAGCAGCGTTGACAGGGGGCTGTCCTATGGCTACACCTTC,CASSVDRGLSYGYTF
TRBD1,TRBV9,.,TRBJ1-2,TGTGCCAGCAGCGTAGAGGCAGGGGGGATAAACTATGGCTACACCTTC,CASSVEAGGINYGYTF
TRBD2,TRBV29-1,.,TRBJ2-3,TGCAGCGTTGGTAGCGGGGAAGAAGATACGCAGTATTTT,CSVGSGEEDTQYF
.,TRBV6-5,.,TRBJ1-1,TGTGCCAGCAGTCAGAACAGGAACACTGAAGCTTTCTTT,CASSQNRNTEAFF
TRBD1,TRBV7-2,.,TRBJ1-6,TGTGCCAGCAGCTTTACGGGACAGGGTGGTTCACCCCTCCACTTT,CASSFTGQGGSPLHF
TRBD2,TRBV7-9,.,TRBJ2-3,TGTGCCAGCAGCCGAGGACTAGCGGGGATCGGTAGGTTCACAGATACGCAGTATTTT,CASSRGLAGIGRFTDTQYF
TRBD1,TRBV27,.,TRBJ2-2,TGTGCCAGCAGTTGGACAGGGACCGGGGAGCTGTTTTTT,CASSWTGTGELFF
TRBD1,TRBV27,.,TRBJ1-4,TGTGCCAGCAGTTTTGGGGACAGGGTGCGTGAAAAACTGTTTTTT,CASSFGDRVREKLFF
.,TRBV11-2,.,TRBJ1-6,TGTGCCAGCAGCACCGCAGGTTCCGCTAATTCACCCCTCCACTTT,CASSTAGSANSPLHF
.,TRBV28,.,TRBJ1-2,TGTGCCAGCAGCACCTGGGGGGGCCGAGTTACCAATGGCTACACCTTC,CASSTWGGRVTNGYTF
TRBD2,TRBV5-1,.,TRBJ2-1,TGCGCCAGCAATTGGGGACTAGCGGGGGACAATGAGCAGTTCTTC,CASNWGLAGDNEQFF
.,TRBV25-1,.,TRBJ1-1,TGTGCCAGCAGCGATCCGACGGGGGGGAACACTGAAGCTTTCTTT,CASSDPTGGNTEAFF
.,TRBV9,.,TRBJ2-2,TGTGCCAGCAGCCTGACAGGCCCCACCGGGGAGCTGTTTTTT,CASSLTGPTGELFF
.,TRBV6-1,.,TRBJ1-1,TGTGCCAGCTGGGGGAGGATAGGAAACACTGAAGCTTTCTTT,CASWGRIGNTEAFF
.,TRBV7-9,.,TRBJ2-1,TGTGCCAGCAGCTTAGAGACAGGTATGGTGGAGTTCTTC,CASSLETGMVEFF
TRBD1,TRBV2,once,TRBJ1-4,TGTGCCAGCAGTGAGACAGGGGGCCAGGGTTATGGAAAACTGTTTTTT,CASSETGGQGYGKLFF
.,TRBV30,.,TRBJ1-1,TGTGCCTGGAGAAGGGGTCGGGACACTGAAGCTTTCTTT,CAWRRGRDTEAFF
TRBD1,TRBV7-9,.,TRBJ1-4,TGTGCCAGCAGCTTAGGGCAGGGGGCAAAACTGTTTTTT,CASSLGQGAKLFF
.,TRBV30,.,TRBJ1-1,TGTGCCTGGAGTACCGACAGGCCGAACACTGAAGCTTTCTTT,CAWSTDRPNTEAFF
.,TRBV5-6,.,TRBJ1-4,TGTGCCAGCAGCCTCGGGGGGGCTTATAATGAAAAACTGTTTTTT,CASSLGGAYNEKLFF
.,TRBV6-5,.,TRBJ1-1,TGTGCCAGCAGTTACTCTTCAGGGCCGCTCGCTGAAGCTTTCTTT,CASSYSSGPLAEAFF
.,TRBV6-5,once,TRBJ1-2,TGTGCCAGCAAGGACTTTACCGGGACTCCTGCCTTC,CASKDFTGTPAF
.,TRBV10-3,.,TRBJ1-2,TGTGCCATCAGTGCAACCGGGGGGGACTATGGCTACACCTTC,CAISATGGDYGYTF
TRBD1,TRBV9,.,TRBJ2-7,TGTGCCAGCAGCCCCTACCGACAGGGGGGCGAGCAGTACTTC,CASSPYRQGGEQYF
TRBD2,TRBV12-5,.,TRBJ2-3,TGTGCTAGTGGTCCGGGACTAGCGGGGGACACAGATACGCAGTATTTT,CASGPGLAGDTDTQYF
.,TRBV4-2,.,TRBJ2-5,TGTGCCAGCAGCCTTGGACGGGGGACCGAGACCCAGTACTTC,CASSLGRGTETQYF
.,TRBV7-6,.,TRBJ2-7,TGTGCCAGCAGCGATACAGGGGGGGCTACCTACGAGCAGTACTTC,CASSDTGGATYEQYF
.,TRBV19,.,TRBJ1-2,TGTGCCAGTAGTATGTCGAACTATGGCTACACCTTC,CASSMSNYGYTF
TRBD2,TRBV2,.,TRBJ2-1,TGTGCCTACCTTAGCGGGGGTTACAATGAGCAGTTCTTC,CAYLSGGYNEQFF
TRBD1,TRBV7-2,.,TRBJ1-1,TGTGCCAGCAGCTTCGGACAGGGAATTACTGAAGCTTTCTTT,CASSFGQGITEAFF
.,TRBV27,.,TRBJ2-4,TGTGCCAGCAGTTTATCCACCCCGTGGGCAGGGAGGAAAAACATTCAGTACTTC,CASSLSTPWAGRKNIQYF